This T cell receptor (beta chain) was sequenced for a study of control samples from healthy donors and cancer patients. Concerning this clone: Other DNA sequences within the sample encode an identical CDR3.

Data came from immunoSEQ multiplex PCR; TCRdb stores just in-frame clones and leaves some out. The sample contains 150,000 to 180,000 clones, around 96% of which appear only once. Germline V gene lookup returns CDR1 MDHEN and CDR2 SYDVKM. J lost 7 bases, V lost 8 bases, and 7 bases had no gene match. This CDR3 contains 12 residues. The chain recombines TRBV28 with TRBJ2-7, with 8 bases matching TRBD2. The sequencing input was blood. The origin of this receptor is a man between 35 and 55 years old in good health. CDR3 in DNA: TGTGCCAGCTCCGGGGGGGGTCGGGAGCAGTACTTC. As protein: CASSGGGREQYF.